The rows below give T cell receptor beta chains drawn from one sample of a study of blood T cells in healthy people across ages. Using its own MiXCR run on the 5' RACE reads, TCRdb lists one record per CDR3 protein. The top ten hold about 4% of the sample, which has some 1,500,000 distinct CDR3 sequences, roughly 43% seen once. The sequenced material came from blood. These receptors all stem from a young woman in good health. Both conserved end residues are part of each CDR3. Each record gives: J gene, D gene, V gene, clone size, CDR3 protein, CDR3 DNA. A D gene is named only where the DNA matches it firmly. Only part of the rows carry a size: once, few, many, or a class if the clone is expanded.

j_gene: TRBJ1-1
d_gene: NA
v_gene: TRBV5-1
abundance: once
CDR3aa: CASSLASGAGTEAFF
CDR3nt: TGCGCCAGCAGCTTAGCTTCAGGAGCGGGCACTGAAGCTTTCTTT

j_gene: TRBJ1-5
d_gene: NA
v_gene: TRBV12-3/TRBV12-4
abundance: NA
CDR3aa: CASSRDMYQPQHF
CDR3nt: TGTGCCAGCAGCAGGGACATGTATCAGCCCCAGCATTTT

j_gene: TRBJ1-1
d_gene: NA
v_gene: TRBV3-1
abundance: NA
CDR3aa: CASSQNRAPEAFF
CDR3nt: TGTGCCAGCAGCCAAAACAGGGCCCCTGAAGCTTTCTTT

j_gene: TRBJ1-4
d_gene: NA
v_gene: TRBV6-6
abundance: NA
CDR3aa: CASSYSGGGRDEKLFF
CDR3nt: TGTGCCAGCAGTTACTCCGGTGGGGGGAGAGATGAAAAACTGTTTTTT

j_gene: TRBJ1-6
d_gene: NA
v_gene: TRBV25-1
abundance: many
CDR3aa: CASSEPGANSPLHF
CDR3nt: TGTGCCAGCAGTGAACCGGGGGCAAATTCACCCCTCCACTTT

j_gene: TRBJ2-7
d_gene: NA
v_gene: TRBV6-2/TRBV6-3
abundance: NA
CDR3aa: CASSYSRPTYEQYF
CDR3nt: TGTGCCAGCAGTTACTCGAGGCCTACCTACGAGCAGTACTTC

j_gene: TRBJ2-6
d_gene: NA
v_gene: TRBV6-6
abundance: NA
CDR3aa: CASTTAGANVLTF
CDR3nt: TGTGCCAGCACCACGGCTGGGGCCAACGTCCTGACTTTC

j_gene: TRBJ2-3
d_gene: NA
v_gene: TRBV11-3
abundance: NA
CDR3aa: CASSLDPGPNTDTQYF
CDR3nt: TGTGCCAGCAGCTTAGATCCGGGGCCGAACACAGATACGCAGTATTTT

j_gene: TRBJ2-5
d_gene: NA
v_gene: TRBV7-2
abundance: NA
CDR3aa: CASSLDRSQAQYF
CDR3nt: TGTGCCAGCAGCTTAGATCGAAGCCAGGCCCAGTACTTC

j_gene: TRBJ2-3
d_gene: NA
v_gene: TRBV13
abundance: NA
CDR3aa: CASSLYGRSTDTQYF
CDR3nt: TGTGCCAGCAGCTTATATGGGCGGAGCACAGATACGCAGTATTTT

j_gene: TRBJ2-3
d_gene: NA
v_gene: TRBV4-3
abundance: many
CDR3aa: CASSQDSDRSTDTQYF
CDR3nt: TGCGCCAGCAGCCAAGACTCAGACAGATCAACAGATACGCAGTATTTT

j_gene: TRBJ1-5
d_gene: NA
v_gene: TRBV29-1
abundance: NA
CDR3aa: CSVSGAQGQPQHF
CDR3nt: TGCAGCGTCAGCGGGGCGCAGGGGCAGCCCCAGCATTTT

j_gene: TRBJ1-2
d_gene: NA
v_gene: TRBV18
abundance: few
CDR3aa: CASSPSRELNYGYTF
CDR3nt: TGTGCCAGCTCACCATCTAGGGAACTTAACTATGGCTACACCTTC

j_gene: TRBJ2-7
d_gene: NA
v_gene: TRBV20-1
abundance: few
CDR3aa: CSARVPRAYEQYF
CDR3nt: TGCAGTGCTAGAGTTCCCAGGGCCTACGAGCAGTACTTC

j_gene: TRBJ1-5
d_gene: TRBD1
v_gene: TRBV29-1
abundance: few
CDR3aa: CSVGQGAGQPQHF
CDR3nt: TGCAGCGTTGGACAGGGGGCAGGGCAGCCCCAGCATTTT

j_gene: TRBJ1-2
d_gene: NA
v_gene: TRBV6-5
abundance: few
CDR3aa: CASSYRTLKGVDGYTF
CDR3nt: TGTGCCAGCAGTTACAGAACTCTAAAAGGTGTGGATGGCTACACCTTC

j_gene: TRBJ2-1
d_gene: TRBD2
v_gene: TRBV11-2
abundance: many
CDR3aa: CASSLTSGGSPYNEQFF
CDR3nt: TGTGCCAGCAGCTTAACTAGCGGGGGATCTCCCTACAATGAGCAGTTCTTC

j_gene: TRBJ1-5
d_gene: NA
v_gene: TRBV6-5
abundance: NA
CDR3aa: CASSPGSRNQPQHF
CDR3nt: TGTGCCAGCAGCCCAGGGTCGAGGAATCAGCCCCAGCATTTT

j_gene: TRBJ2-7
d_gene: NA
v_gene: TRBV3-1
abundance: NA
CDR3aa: CASSPRARRGYEQYF
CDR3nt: TGTGCCAGCAGCCCTCGGGCACGGCGGGGCTACGAGCAGTACTTC

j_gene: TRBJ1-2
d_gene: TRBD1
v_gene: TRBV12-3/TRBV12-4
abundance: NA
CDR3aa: CASRKDRGRYGYTF
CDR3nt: TGTGCCAGCAGAAAAGACAGGGGCCGCTATGGCTACACCTTC

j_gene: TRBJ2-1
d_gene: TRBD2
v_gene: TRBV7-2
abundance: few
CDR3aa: CASSLAGGLQFF
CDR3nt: TGTGCCAGCAGCCTCGCGGGGGGACTGCAGTTCTTC

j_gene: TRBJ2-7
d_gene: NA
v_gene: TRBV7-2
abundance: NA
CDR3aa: CASSFRGTEDEQYF
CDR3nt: TGTGCCAGCAGCTTCCGCGGGACCGAGGATGAGCAGTACTTC

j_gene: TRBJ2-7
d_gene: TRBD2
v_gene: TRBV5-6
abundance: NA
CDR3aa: CASRPTSGFYNEQYF
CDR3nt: TGTGCCAGCAGACCTACTAGCGGGTTCTACAATGAGCAGTACTTC

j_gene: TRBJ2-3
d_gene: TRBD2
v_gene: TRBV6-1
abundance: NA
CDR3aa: CASSFYRAGSTDTLYF
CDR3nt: TGTGCCAGCAGTTTTTATAGAGCGGGAAGCACAGATACGCTGTATTTT

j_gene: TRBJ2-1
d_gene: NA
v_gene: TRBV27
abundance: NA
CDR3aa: CASTTRGGLTNEQFF
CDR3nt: TGTGCCAGCACCACTAGGGGAGGCTTAACCAATGAGCAGTTCTTC

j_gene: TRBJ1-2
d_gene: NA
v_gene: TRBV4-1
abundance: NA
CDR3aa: CASSQVGGTGSGYTF
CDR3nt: TGCGCCAGCAGCCAAGTGGGGGGAACGGGGTCTGGCTACACCTTC

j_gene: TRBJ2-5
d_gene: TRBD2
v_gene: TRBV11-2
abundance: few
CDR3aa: CASSLNGLAGETQYF
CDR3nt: TGTGCCAGCAGCTTAAACGGACTAGCGGGAGAGACCCAGTACTTC

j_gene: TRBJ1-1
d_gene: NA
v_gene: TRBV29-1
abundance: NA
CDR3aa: CSVITAMNTEAFF
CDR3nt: TGCAGCGTCATAACAGCAATGAACACTGAAGCTTTCTTT

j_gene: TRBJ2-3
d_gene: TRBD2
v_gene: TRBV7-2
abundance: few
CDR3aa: CASSSAGGPTDTQYF
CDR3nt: TGTGCCAGCAGCTCTGCGGGGGGGCCAACAGATACGCAGTATTTT

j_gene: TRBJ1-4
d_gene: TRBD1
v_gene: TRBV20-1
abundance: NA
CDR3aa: CSVGTGVGEKLFF
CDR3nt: TGCAGTGTCGGGACAGGGGTGGGCGAAAAACTGTTTTTT

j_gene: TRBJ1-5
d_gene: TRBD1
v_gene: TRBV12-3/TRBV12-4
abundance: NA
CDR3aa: CASSQTGDQPQHF
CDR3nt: TGTGCCAGCAGCCAAACAGGGGATCAGCCCCAGCATTTT

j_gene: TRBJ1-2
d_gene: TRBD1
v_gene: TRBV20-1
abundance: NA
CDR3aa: CSAGRQGNYKNYGYTF
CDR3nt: TGCAGTGCGGGCCGACAGGGCAATTATAAGAACTATGGCTACACCTTC

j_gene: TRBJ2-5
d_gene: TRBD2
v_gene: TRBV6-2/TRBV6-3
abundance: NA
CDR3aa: CASSLGLAHIYNEQYF
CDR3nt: TGTGCCAGCAGTTTAGGACTAGCGCACATCTACAATGAGCAGTACTTC

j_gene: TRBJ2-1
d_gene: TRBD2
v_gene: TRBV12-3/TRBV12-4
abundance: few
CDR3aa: CASSRLAGGLGEQFF
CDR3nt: TGTGCCAGCAGTAGGCTAGCGGGGGGGCTAGGTGAGCAGTTCTTC

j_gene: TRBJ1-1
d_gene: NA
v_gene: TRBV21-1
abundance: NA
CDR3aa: CASSKRTGGARDTEAFF
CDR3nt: TGTGCCAGCAGCAAGCGGACAGGGGGCGCTAGGGACACTGAAGCTTTCTTT

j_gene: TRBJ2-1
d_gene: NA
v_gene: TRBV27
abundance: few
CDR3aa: CASSLGASSYEQFF
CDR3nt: TGTGCCAGCAGTTTAGGGGCTAGCTCCTACGAGCAGTTCTTC

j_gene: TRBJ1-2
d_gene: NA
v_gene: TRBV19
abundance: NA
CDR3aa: CASRFGVLGYTF
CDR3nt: TGTGCCAGTAGGTTCGGAGTTCTCGGCTACACCTTC

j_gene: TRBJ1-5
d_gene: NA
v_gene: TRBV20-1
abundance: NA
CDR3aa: CSATSVTGPTEPQHF
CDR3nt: TGCAGTGCTACCAGCGTAACAGGACCAACGGAGCCCCAGCATTTT

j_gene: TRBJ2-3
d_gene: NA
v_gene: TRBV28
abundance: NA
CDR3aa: CASSFPPVVAVESQFTDTQYF
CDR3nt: TGTGCCAGCAGTTTTCCCCCAGTGGTAGCGGTAGAGTCCCAATTCACAGATACGCAGTATTTT

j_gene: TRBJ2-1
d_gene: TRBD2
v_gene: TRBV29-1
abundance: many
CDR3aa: CSVDSGIGNEQFF
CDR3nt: TGCAGCGTCGATAGCGGGATAGGGAATGAGCAGTTCTTC

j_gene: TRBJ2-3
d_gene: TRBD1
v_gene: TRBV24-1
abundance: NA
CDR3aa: CATSDRGTDTQYF
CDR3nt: TGTGCCACCAGCGACAGGGGAACAGATACGCAGTATTTT

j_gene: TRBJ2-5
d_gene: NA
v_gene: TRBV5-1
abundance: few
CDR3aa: CASSLGTMRETQYF
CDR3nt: TGCGCCAGCAGCTTGGGGACTATGCGAGAGACCCAGTACTTC

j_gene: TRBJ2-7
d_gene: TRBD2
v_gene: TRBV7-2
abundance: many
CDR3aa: CASSISSGSSYEQYF
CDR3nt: TGTGCCAGCAGCATCTCCAGCGGGAGCTCCTACGAGCAGTACTTC